The subject of this entry is one T cell receptor beta chain. Its binding antigen is unknown. No qualities accompany the bases; no much larger clone lies one base away. The sample originates from a study of T-cell reconstitution after alpha-beta-depleted transplantation in children (TCRdb year 2016). About the investigation overall: Using TCR repertoire profiling, the study quantitatively followed how T-cell immune reconstitution unfolded in children after TCRalphabeta/CD19-depleted allogeneic hematopoietic cell transplantation.

The germline V gene specifies SQVTM as CDR1 and ANQGSEA as CDR2. The CDR3 spans 15 residues, from the cysteine through the phenylalanine. Kept here is only the CDR3 DNA, which spans 45 bases and is read in frame from base 1. Deletion took 6 bases off V and 0 bases off J, with a span of 17 bases between the germline ends. Libraries came from PCR. Sequenced on an Illumina HiSeq 2500. TCR library preparation used molecular barcoding, with unique molecular identifiers applied to normalize quantification of the TCRbeta repertoire. The public reads were reanalyzed by TCRdb: fastp trimming at Q25, MiXCR alignment, in-frame beta chains only. Rows with one shared CDR3 protein collapse into an entry with the most common genes and DNA. For this sample the table gives some 550,000 distinct CDR3 sequences, of which approximately 16% were detected only once. The leading ten clones occupy 2.5% to 3.5% of the sample.

Sequenced here: PBMCs from the stem cell graft donor, sampled from the stem cell graft. The chain links TRBV29-1 with TRBJ2-5; possibly the D gene is TRBD1, per 6 matching bases. This receptor was taken from a human donor who donated a stem cell graft to a child with acute lymphoblastic leukemia. Read as DNA, the sequence is TGCAGCGTAGAGGGGTGGGGGCGGTACCAAGAGACCCAGTACTTC. Its translation reads: CSVEGWGRYQETQYF.